This T cell receptor beta chain comes out of a study of blood T cell repertoires in COVID-19. In the original analysis: By means of reference gene primer amplification, nucleated cell counts were estimated. Clones were sequenced by immunoSEQ multiplex PCR, and TCRdb holds only the in-frame ones, with some missing. D and trimming were read from the DNA, whereas the V and J calls and clone size are those reported in that table. The table lists 150,000 to 200,000 clones, nearly 90% of them singletons. CDR1 and CDR2 from the germline V gene are LNHNV and YYDKDF (reference sequence). Unmatched junction bases numbered 7, after V lost 0 bases and J lost 1 base. The CDR3 loop spans 18 amino acids.

This clonotype was obtained from a man aged 50 or older with acute or convalescent COVID-19. What was sequenced was peripheral blood. The chain carries TRBV15 and TRBJ1-4, with TRBD1 matching over 8 bases. CDR3 protein: CATSRDRGRSGTNEKLFF. The CDR3 DNA reads as TGTGCCACCAGCAGAGACAGGGGGCGTTCTGGAACTAATGAAAAACTGTTTTTT.